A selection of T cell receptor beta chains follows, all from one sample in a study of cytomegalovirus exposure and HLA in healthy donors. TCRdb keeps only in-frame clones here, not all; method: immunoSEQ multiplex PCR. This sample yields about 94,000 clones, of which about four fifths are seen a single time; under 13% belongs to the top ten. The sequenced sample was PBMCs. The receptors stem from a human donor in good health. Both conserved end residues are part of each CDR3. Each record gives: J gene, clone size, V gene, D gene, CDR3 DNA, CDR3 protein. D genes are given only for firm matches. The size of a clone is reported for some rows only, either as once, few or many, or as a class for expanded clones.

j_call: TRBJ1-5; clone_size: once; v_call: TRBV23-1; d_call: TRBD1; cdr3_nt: TGCGCCAGCAAAGGACAGGCGGATCAGCCCCAGCATTTT; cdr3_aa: CASKGQADQPQHF
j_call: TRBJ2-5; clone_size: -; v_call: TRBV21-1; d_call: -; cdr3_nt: TGTGCCAGCAGCAAGAAGGGCGACCAGACTAGCGGCCAAGAGACCCAGTACTTC; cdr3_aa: CASSKKGDQTSGQETQYF
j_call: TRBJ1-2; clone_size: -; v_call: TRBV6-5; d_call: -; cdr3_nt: TGTGCCAGCAGCCTGGGGGGGGCTGGCTATGGCTACACCTTC; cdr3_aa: CASSLGGAGYGYTF
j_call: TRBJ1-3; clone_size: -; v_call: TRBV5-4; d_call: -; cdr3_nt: TGTGCCAGCAGCTTGGCGGGAGCCTCTGGAAACACCATATATTTT; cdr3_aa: CASSLAGASGNTIYF
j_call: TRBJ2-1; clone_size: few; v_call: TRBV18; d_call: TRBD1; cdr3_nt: TGTGCCAGCTCACAGTTACAGGGGAGCAATGAGCAGTTCTTC; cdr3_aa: CASSQLQGSNEQFF
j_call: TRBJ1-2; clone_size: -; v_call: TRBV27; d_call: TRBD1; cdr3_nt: TGTGCCAGCAGCCCCCGGGACAGTAACTATGGCTACACCTTC; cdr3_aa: CASSPRDSNYGYTF
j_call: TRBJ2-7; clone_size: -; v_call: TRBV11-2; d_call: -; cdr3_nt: TGTGCCAGCAGCCCCATACTAGACTCCTACGAGCAGTACTTC; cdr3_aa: CASSPILDSYEQYF
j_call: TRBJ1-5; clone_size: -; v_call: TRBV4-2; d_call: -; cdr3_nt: TGTGCCAGCAGCCACGTAGGCGGCAACCCTCAGCCCCAGCATTTT; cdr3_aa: CASSHVGGNPQPQHF
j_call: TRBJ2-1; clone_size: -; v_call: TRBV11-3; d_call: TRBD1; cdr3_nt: TGTGCCAGCAGTCTGACAGGGGGCGCCTACAATGAGCAGTTCTTC; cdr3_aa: CASSLTGGAYNEQFF
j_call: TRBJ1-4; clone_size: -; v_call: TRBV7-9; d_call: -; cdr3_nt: TGTGCCAGCAGCTTAAGCCCTCGAGGAGGTGAAAAACTGTTTTTT; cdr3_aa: CASSLSPRGGEKLFF
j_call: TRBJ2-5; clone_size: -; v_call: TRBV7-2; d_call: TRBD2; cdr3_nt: TGTGCCAGCAGTACGGGGGGACGGGAGACCCAGTACTTC; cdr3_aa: CASSTGGRETQYF
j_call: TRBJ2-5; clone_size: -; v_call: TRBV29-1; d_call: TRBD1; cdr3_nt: TGCAGCGTTGAAGCCCCTGGACAGGGTGGGGAGACCCAGTACTTC; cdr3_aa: CSVEAPGQGGETQYF
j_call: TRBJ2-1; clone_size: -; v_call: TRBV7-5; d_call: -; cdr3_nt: TGTGTCAGAAGCTTAGCGCGCCGTCTTAATGAGCAGTTCTTC; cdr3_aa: CVRSLARRLNEQFF
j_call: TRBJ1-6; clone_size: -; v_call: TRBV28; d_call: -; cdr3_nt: TGTGCCAGCACCCTCCACCCCGGGAATTCACCCCTCCACTTT; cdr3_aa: CASTLHPGNSPLHF
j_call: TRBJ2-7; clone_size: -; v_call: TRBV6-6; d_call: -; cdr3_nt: TGTGCCAGCAGTTACTCTGTTTCGGGAAAGCAGTACTTC; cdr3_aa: CASSYSVSGKQYF
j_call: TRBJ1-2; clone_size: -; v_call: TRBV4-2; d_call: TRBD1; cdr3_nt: TGTGCCAGCAGCCAAACGGACAGGGGCGATTATGGCTACACCTTC; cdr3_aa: CASSQTDRGDYGYTF
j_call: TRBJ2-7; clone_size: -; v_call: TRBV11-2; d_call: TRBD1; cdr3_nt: TGTGCCAGCAGCTTAGTAGGGTCAGGGGGCCACGAGCAGTACTTC; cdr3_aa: CASSLVGSGGHEQYF
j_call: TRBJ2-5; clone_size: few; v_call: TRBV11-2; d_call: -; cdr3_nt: TGTGCCAGCAGCCCCGTCCTGTTCAGCGGCAGGGAGACCCAGTACTTC; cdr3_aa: CASSPVLFSGRETQYF
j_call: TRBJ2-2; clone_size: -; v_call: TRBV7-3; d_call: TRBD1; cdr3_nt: TGTGCCAGCAGCCCAGGCGACAGGGGGCGCACCGGGGAGCTGTTTTTT; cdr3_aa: CASSPGDRGRTGELFF
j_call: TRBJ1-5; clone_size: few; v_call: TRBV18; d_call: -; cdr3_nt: TGTGCCAGCTCATCGCCAGATCAGCCCCAGCATTTT; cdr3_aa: CASSSPDQPQHF